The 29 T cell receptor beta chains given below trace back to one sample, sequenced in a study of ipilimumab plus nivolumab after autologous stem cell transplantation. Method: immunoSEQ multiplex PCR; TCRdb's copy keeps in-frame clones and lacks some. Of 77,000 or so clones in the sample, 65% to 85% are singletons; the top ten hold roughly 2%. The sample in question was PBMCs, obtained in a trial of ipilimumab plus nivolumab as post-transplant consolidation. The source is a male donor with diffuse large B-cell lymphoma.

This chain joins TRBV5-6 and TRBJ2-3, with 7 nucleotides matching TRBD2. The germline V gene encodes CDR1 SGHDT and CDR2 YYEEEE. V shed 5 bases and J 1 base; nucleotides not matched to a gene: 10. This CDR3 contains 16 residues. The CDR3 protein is CASSSTGTTRTDTQYF. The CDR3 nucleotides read TGTGCCAGCAGTTCCACCGGGACTACCCGCACAGATACGCAGTATTTT.

The CDR3 nucleotides read TGTGCCAGCTCACCAAATTGGGGAGCAACTAATGAAAAACTGTTTTTT. Translated: CASSPNWGATNEKLFF. V is TRBV18 and J is TRBJ1-4, with unresolved D. Trimming took off 2 bases at V and 0 bases at J, with 10 bases between the two ends. Germline CDR1 KGHSH, CDR2 LQKENI. This CDR3 contains 16 residues.

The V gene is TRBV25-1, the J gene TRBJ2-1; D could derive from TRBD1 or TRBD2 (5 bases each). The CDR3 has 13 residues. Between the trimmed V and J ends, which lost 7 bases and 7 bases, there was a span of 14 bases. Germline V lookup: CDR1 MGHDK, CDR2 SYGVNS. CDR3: CASKGPAANEQFF. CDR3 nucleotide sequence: TGTGCCAGCAAGGGACCCGCCGCTAATGAGCAGTTCTTC.

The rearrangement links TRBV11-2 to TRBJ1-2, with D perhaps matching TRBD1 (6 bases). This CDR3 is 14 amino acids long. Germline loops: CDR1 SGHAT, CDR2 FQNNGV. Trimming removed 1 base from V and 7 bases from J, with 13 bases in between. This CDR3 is CASSLGSRGPGYTF. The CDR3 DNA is TGTGCCAGCAGCTTAGGCTCGCGGGGGCCTGGCTACACCTTC.

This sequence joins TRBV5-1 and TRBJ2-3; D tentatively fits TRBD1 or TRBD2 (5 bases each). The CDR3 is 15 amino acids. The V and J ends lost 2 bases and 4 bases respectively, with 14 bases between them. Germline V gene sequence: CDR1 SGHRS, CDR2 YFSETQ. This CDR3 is CASSFEGQGPDTQYF. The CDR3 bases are TGCGCCAGCAGCTTCGAGGGTCAGGGCCCAGATACGCAGTATTTT.

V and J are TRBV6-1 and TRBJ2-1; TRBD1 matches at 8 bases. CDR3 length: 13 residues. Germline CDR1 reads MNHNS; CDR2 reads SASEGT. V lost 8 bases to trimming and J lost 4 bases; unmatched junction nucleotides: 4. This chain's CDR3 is CASDRGIYNEQFF. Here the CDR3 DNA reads TGTGCCAGCGACAGGGGAATATACAATGAGCAGTTCTTC.

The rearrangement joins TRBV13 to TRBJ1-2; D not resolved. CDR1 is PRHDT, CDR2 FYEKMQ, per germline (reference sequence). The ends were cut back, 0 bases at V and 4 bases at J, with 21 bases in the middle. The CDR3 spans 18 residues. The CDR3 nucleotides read TGTGCCAGCAGCTTAGGCGGGTTAACAGTAAAAAGCCTCTATGGCTACACCTTC. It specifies CASSLGGLTVKSLYGYTF.

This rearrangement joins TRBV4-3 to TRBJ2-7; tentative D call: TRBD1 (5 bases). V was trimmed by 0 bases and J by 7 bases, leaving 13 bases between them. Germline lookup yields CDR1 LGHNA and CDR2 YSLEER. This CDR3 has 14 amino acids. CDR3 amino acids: CASSQDPAGQEQYF. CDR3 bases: TGCGCCAGCAGCCAAGATCCGGCAGGGCAGGAGCAGTACTTC.

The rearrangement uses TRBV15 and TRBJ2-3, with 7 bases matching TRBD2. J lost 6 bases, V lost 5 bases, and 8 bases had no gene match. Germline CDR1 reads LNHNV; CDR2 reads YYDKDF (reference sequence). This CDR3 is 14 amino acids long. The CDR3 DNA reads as TGTGCCACCAGCGGGGGGGGGACCCGGGATACGCAGTATTTT. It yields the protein CATSGGGTRDTQYF.

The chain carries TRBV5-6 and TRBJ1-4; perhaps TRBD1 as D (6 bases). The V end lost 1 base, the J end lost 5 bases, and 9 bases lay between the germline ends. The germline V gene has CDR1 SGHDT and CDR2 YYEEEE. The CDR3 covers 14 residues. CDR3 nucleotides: TGTGCCAGCAGCTTGTACCAGGGGAATGAAAAACTGTTTTTT. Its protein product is CASSLYQGNEKLFF.

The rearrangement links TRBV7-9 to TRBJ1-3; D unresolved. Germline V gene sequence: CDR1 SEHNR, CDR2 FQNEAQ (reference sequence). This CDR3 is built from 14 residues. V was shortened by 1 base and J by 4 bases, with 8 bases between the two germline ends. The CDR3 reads CASSLVGSGNTIYF. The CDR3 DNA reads TGTGCCAGCAGCTTAGTTGGGAGCGGAAACACCATATATTTT.

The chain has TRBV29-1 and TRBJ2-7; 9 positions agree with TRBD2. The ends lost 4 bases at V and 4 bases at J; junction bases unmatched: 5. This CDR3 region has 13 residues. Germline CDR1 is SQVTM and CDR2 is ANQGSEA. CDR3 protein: CSVGPSGEYEQYF. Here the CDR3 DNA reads TGCAGCGTTGGGCCTAGCGGGGAATACGAGCAGTACTTC.

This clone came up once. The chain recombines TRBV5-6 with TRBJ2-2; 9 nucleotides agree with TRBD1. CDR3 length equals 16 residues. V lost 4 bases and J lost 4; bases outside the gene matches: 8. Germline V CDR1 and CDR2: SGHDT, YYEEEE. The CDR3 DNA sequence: TGTGCCAGCAGCCCCGGGACAGGGTTGAGCACCGGGGAGCTGTTTTTT. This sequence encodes CASSPGTGLSTGELFF.

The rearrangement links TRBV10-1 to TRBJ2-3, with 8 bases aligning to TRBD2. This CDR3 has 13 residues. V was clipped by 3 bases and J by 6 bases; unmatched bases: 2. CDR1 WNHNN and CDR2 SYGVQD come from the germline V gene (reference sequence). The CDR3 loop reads CASSDGGADTQYF. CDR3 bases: TGCGCCAGCAGTGACGGGGGGGCGGATACGCAGTATTTT.

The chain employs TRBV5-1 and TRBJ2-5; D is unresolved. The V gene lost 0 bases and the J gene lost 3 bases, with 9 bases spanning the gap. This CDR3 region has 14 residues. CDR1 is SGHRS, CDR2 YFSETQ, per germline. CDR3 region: CASSLGPMEETQYF. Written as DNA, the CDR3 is TGCGCCAGCAGCTTGGGGCCGATGGAAGAGACCCAGTACTTC. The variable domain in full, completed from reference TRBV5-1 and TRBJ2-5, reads KAGVTQTPRYLIKTRGQQVTLSCSPISGHRSVSWYQQTPGQGLQFLFEYFSETQRNKGNFPGRFSGRQFSNSRSEMNVSTLELGDSALYLCASSLGPMEETQYFGPGTRLLVL.

The CDR3 here is CASRRGGSVSDTQYF. CDR3 DNA: TGTGCCTCCCGGCGGGGGGGCTCGGTCTCCGATACGCAGTATTTT. The rearrangement links TRBV5-4 to TRBJ2-3, with 9 bases identical to TRBD2. V trimming: 10 bases; J trimming: 6 bases; junction bases outside the gene matches: 15. Germline CDR1 SGHNT, CDR2 YYREEE (reference sequence). The CDR3 totals 15 residues.

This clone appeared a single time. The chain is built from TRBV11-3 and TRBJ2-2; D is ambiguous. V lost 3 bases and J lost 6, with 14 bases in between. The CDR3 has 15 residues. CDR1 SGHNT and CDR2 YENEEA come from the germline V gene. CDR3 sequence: CASSLNGNTAGELFF. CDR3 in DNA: TGTGCCAGCAGCTTGAACGGAAACACTGCCGGGGAGCTGTTTTTT.

CDR3 nucleotide sequence: TGCGCCAGCAGCTTGGCCCCCGGTGGGGAGGTAGGGAATTCACCCCTCCACTTT. It codes for CASSLAPGGEVGNSPLHF. The J gene is TRBJ1-6, the V gene TRBV5-1; D is uncertain. Germline values: CDR1 SGHRS, CDR2 YFSETQ. V was trimmed by 0 bases and J by 7 bases, leaving 20 bases between them. The CDR3 runs to 18 residues.

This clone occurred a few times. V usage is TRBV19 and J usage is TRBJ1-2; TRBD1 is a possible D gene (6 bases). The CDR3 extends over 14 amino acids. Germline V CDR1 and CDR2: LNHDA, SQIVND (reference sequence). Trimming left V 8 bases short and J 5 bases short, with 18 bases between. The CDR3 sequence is CASLKRGLSYGYTF. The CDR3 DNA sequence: TGTGCCAGTTTAAAACGGGGGCTCTCGTATGGCTACACCTTC.

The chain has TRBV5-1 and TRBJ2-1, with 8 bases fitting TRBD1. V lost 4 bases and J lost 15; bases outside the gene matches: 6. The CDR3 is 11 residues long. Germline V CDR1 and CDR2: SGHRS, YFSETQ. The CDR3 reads CASSTGQVRFF. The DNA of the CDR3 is TGCGCCAGCAGCACGGGACAGGTCCGGTTCTTC. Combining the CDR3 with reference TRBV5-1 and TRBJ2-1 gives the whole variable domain KAGVTQTPRYLIKTRGQQVTLSCSPISGHRSVSWYQQTPGQGLQFLFEYFSETQRNKGNFPGRFSGRQFSNSRSEMNVSTLELGDSALYLCASSTGQVRFFGPGTRLTVL.

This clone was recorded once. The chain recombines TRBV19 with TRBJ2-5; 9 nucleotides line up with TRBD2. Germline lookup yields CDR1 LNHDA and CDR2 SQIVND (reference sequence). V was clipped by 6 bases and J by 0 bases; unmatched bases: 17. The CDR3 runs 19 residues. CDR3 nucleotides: TGTGCCAGTAGCCCAGGCGGTAGCGGGGGCTTCACTCACCAAGAGACCCAGTACTTC. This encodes CASSPGGSGGFTHQETQYF.

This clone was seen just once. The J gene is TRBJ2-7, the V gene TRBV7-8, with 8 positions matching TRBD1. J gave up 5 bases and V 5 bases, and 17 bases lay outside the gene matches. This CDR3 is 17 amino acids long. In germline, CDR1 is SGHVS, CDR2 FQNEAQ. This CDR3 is CASSPLASRQGSHEQYF. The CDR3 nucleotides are TGTGCCAGCAGCCCCCTGGCCTCTCGACAGGGGTCGCACGAGCAGTACTTC.

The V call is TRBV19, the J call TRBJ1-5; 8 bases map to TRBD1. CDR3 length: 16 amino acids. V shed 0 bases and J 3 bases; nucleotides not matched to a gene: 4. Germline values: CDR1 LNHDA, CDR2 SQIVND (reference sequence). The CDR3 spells CASSIDWTGNNQPQHF. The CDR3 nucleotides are TGTGCCAGTAGTATAGACTGGACAGGGAACAATCAGCCCCAGCATTTT.

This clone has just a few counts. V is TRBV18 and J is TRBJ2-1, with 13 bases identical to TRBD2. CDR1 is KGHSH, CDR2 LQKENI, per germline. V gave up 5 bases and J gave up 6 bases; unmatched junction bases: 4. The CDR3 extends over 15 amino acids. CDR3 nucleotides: TGTGCCAGCTCATCGGGACTAGCGGGGAGCAATGAGCAGTTCTTC. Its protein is CASSSGLAGSNEQFF.

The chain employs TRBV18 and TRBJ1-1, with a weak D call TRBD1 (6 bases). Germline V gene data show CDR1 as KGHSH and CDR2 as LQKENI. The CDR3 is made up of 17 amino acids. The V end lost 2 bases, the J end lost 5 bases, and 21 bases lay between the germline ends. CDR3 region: CASSPSSSRGRGTEAFF. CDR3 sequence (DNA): TGTGCCAGCTCACCAAGCTCGTCCCGGGGGCGAGGAACTGAAGCTTTCTTT.

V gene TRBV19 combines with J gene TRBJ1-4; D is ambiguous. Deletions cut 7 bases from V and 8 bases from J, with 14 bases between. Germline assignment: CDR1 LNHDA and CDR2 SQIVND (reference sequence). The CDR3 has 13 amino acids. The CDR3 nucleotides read TGTGCCAGTACCCAAAGGTTAGGAGAAAAACTGTTTTTT. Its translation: CASTQRLGEKLFF.

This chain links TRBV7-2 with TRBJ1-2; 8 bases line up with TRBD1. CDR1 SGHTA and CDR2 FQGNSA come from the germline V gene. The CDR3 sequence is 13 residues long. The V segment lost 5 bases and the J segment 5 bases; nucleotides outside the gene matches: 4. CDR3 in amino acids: CASSGQGGYGYTF. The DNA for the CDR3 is TGTGCCAGCAGCGGACAGGGCGGATATGGCTACACCTTC.

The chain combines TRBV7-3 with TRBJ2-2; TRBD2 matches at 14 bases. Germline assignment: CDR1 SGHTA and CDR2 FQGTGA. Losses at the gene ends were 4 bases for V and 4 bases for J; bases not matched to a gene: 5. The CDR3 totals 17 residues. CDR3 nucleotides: TGTGCCAGCAGCTCGGGACTAGCGGGGGTCGGCACCGGGGAGCTGTTTTTT. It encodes CASSSGLAGVGTGELFF.

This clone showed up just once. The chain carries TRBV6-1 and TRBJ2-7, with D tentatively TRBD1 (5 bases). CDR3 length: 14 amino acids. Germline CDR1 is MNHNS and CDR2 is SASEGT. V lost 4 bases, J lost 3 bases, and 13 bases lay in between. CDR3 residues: CASSGKGYFYEQYF. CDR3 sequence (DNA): TGTGCCAGCAGTGGGAAGGGGTACTTCTACGAGCAGTACTTC.